The 15 T cell receptor beta chains given below trace back to one sample, sequenced in a study of cytomegalovirus exposure and HLA in healthy donors. The study ran its PCR with 60 Vbeta and 13 Jbeta primers. Sequencing used immunoSEQ multiplex PCR; TCRdb keeps in-frame clones, though not all of them. The sample lists around 91,000 clones; roughly 73% were seen once. What was sequenced was PBMCs. All receptors derive from a male donor in good health and CMV-seropositive.

This chain connects TRBV5-1 to TRBJ2-7; tentative D call: TRBD2 (7 bases). The length of the CDR3 is 13 residues. V was cut by 0 bases and J by 7 bases, with 11 bases left in between. In germline, CDR1 is SGHRS, CDR2 YFSETQ. CDR3 nucleotide sequence: TGCGCCAGCAGCTTGGAACAGGGAGGGGAGCAGTACTTC. Translated, it gives CASSLEQGGEQYF.

The V gene is TRBV7-7, the J gene TRBJ2-5; TRBD2 aligns across 12 bases. The trim removed 4 bases at V and 4 bases at J, leaving 4 bases unmatched. The CDR3 contains 15 residues. Germline V gives CDR1 SSHAT, CDR2 FNYEAQ (reference sequence). The CDR3 DNA reads TGTGCCAGCAGCTCAAGGGGACTAGCGGGAGAGACCCAGTACTTC. Translated: CASSSRGLAGETQYF. Filled out from reference TRBV7-7 and TRBJ2-5, the complete variable domain reads GAGVSQSPRYKVTKRGQDVTLRCDPISSHATLYWYQQALGQGPEFLTYFNYEAQPDKSGLPSDRFSAERPEGSISTLTIQRTEQRDSAMYRCASSSRGLAGETQYFGPGTRLLVL.

This rearrangement joins TRBV4-1 to TRBJ2-1; 8 nucleotides match TRBD2. The CDR3 runs to 20 residues. The V and J ends lost 2 bases and 0 bases, in that order; junction bases with no gene match: 15. The germline V gene has CDR1 MGHRA and CDR2 YSYEKL. DNA for the CDR3: TGCGCCAGCAGCCAATCCCCGACTAGCGCACGCCTTAGCTCCTACAATGAGCAGTTCTTC. Amino acids: CASSQSPTSARLSSYNEQFF.

This clone has a handful of counts. The junction does not match germline at one end; this may be a read error. V and J are TRBV7-6 and TRBJ2-5, with TRBD2 matching 9 bases. Germline values: CDR1 SGHVS, CDR2 FNYEAQ. The CDR3 has 17 residues. The CDR3 is CVSSPVMGGRAVETQYF. The CDR3 DNA is TGTGTCAGCAGCCCGGTTATGGGCGGGAGGGCCGTAGAGACCCAGTACTTC.

CDR3 sequence (DNA): TGTGCCAGCACTCTCTCAGGGTACACCGGGGAGCTGTTTTTT. Its protein is CASTLSGYTGELFF. V is TRBV28 and J is TRBJ2-2; possible D gene TRBD1, 5 bases. V lost 7 bases to trimming and J lost 3 bases, with 12 bases between them. This CDR3 spans 14 amino acids. Germline V gene data show CDR1 as MDHEN and CDR2 as SYDVKM.

The chain combines TRBV6-4 with TRBJ1-5; a possible D gene is TRBD1 (6 bases). Germline CDR1 and CDR2: MRHNA and SNTAGT. V lost 8 bases and J lost 4, with 24 bases in between. The CDR3 consists of 17 residues. CDR3: CASLDPQSGQTNQPQHF. In nucleotides, the CDR3 is TGTGCCAGCCTGGATCCCCAATCAGGACAGACAAATCAGCCCCAGCATTTT.

This clone was counted once. The V gene is TRBV5-4, the J gene TRBJ2-2; a weak D match, TRBD1 (5 bases). The germline V gene has CDR1 SGHNT and CDR2 YYREEE (reference sequence). The CDR3 is 14 amino acids. The V end was cut by 4 bases, the J end by 6 bases, with 13 bases between. CDR3 nucleotide sequence: TGTGCCAGCAGCCTCATGAAGGGGCCCGGGGAGCTGTTTTTT. It codes for CASSLMKGPGELFF.

The chain joins TRBV9 to TRBJ1-1; maybe TRBD1 (6 bases). CDR1 and CDR2 (germline): SGDLS, YYNGEE. The CDR3 length is 15 residues. Trimming left V 4 bases short and J 4 bases short, with 17 bases between. Written as DNA, the CDR3 is TGTGCCAGCAGCCCCATCGGGGGGCTCGCCACTGAAGCTTTCTTT. This translates into CASSPIGGLATEAFF.

Points on this clone: Other DNA sequences from this sample encode an identical CDR3 as well. The rearrangement links TRBV6-1 to TRBJ1-4; D gene ambiguous. The V gene's germline CDR1 is MNHNS and CDR2 SASEGT. This CDR3 has 15 residues. Trimming left V 4 bases short and J 2 bases short, with 11 bases between. CDR3 DNA sequence: TGTGCCAGCAGTGTCGCCGTGGGCACTAATGAAAAACTGTTTTTT. Protein product: CASSVAVGTNEKLFF.

The chain recombines TRBV28 with TRBJ2-7; 8 nucleotides match TRBD1. Germline-derived CDR1 and CDR2 are MDHEN and SYDVKM. The CDR3 extends over 15 amino acids. Trimming cost V 3 bases and J 1 base; bases outside gene matches: 5. The CDR3 nucleotides are TGTGCCAGCAGTTTTCGCGGGACAGGATCCTACGAGCAGTACTTC. Translated, it gives CASSFRGTGSYEQYF.

The V call is TRBV5-6, the J call TRBJ2-7, with a possible D match to TRBD2 (6 bases). CDR1 is SGHDT, CDR2 YYEEEE, per germline. The CDR3 consists of 15 residues. V was clipped by 0 bases and J by 0 bases, with 10 bases between them. As DNA, the CDR3 is TGTGCCAGCAGCTTGGGGACGCGGGACTCCTACGAGCAGTACTTC. It translates to CASSLGTRDSYEQYF.

The chain couples TRBV7-9 to TRBJ2-1, with D perhaps matching TRBD2 (6 bases). Trimming stripped 5 bases from V and 1 base from J, with 9 bases between. The length of the CDR3 is 14 residues. CDR1 is SEHNR and CDR2 is FQNEAQ in the germline V gene (reference sequence). The CDR3 DNA reads TGTGCCAGCAGCCGCAGCGGGTCCTACAATGAGCAGTTCTTC. The encoded protein is CASSRSGSYNEQFF.

This clone was observed a handful of times. The V and J genes are TRBV2 and TRBJ2-5; 9 nucleotides line up with TRBD2. The CDR3 length is 15 residues. V trimming: 4 bases; J trimming: 2 bases; junction bases outside the gene matches: 5. In germline, CDR1 is SNHLY, CDR2 FYNNEI. CDR3 region: CASSVLAGPQETQYF. The CDR3, as DNA: TGTGCCAGCAGTGTACTAGCGGGCCCACAAGAGACCCAGTACTTC.

V usage is TRBV30 and J usage is TRBJ2-7; D uncertain. The CDR3 totals 13 residues. Trimming removed 2 bases at V and 2 bases at J, with 10 bases between. Per the germline V gene, CDR1 is GTSNPN and CDR2 is SVGIG (reference sequence). The CDR3 reads CAWSFGAPYEQYF. The CDR3 nucleotides are TGTGCCTGGAGTTTCGGAGCCCCCTACGAGCAGTACTTC.

The chain combines TRBV29-1 with TRBJ2-5, with D unresolved. V was shortened by 4 bases and J by 5 bases, with 8 bases between the two germline ends. This CDR3 is built from 11 residues. Germline V gives CDR1 SQVTM, CDR2 ANQGSEA. CDR3 residues: CSVATVETQYF. The CDR3 nucleotides are TGCAGCGTTGCAACAGTGGAGACCCAGTACTTC.